The entry that follows covers one T cell receptor beta chain sequence. The CDR3 has 15 residues. From germline, CDR1 is LNHDA and CDR2 SQIVND (reference sequence). Trimming at V came to 6 bases and at J to 0 bases, leaving 6 bases not matched to a gene. This sample is drawn from a study of blood T cell repertoires in COVID-19. The wider study: Material from acute and convalescent COVID-19 was sourced from the United States, Italy and Spain.

Sequenced by immunoSEQ multiplex PCR; TCRdb stores in-frame clones only, minus some. The sample includes around 250,000 clones, around 87% seen only once; the top ten take around 7.3%. The sequenced sample was peripheral blood. This clonotype was sampled from a woman aged 70-85 years with active or convalescent COVID-19. This chain uses TRBV19 with TRBJ2-3; 7 bases are shared with TRBD1. CDR3 DNA: TGTGCCAGTAGCTACAGGGGCCTCAGCACAGATACGCAGTATTTT. It translates to CASSYRGLSTDTQYF.